This T cell receptor beta chain was retrieved from a study of spatial heterogeneity in lung cancer. Study-level information: Beta-chain sequences were consistently detected more often than alpha-chain sequences.

The time point here: sample taken at primary tumor resection. The cohort: approximately 66 early-stage, untreated non-small cell lung cancer patients. Unsorted whole RNA samples from tumor, nontumor lung or frozen PBMC were sequenced. This clonotype was detected only a few times. Germline-derived CDR1 and CDR2 are MDHEN and SYDVKM. The CDR3 runs 16 residues. Trimming removed 5 bases at V and 5 bases at J, with 20 bases between. A unique molecular identifier was carried by every single TCR cDNA molecule. Via MiXCR, TCRdb re-called the 5' RACE reads, giving one row per CDR3 protein. The sample yields 90,000 to 95,000 distinct CDR3 sequences, approximately 12% seen once.

The TCR sequence derives from a male donor with early-stage non-small cell lung cancer. This specimen consisted of PBMCs, obtained at surgery. The chain has TRBV28 and TRBJ2-3, with D possibly matching TRBD1 (6 bases). The CDR3, as DNA: TGTGCCAGCAGTCCAAATGGGGGCGAAGATGAAGATACGCAGTATTTT. As protein: CASSPNGGEDEDTQYF.